Included here is one T cell receptor (beta chain) sequence, with context. Its target is unknown. Each donor gave one heparinised blood draw averaging roughly 100 mL. The V end was cut by 0 bases, the J end by 8 bases, with 8 bases between. CDR1 is SGHNT, CDR2 YYREEE, per germline (reference sequence). The CDR3 has 12 residues. The study reverse transcribed the entire isolated RNA, so it sequenced expressed TCRB transcripts. Sequencing used immunoSEQ multiplex PCR; TCRdb keeps in-frame clones, though not all of them. Altogether a few hundred thousand clones are present, 24% being singletons, with the ten largest covering roughly 0.013%. This entry is derived from a study of beta chain features in type 1 diabetes. General study results and limits: The study left unresolved whether HLA type influences TCRB rearrangement. Type 1 diabetes patients had TCRB CDR3s that were shorter (moderately but significantly so) in all four CD4+ subsets.

The sequence derives from a woman in her 30s with type 1 diabetes. The rearrangement links TRBV5-4 to TRBJ1-2; unclear D gene. Sample: naive CD4+ T cells from blood. In DNA form, the CDR3 reads TGTGCCAGCAGCTTGGATAGTGTCGGCTACACCTTC. Translation gives CASSLDSVGYTF.